This T cell receptor beta chain was captured in a study of blood T cell repertoires in COVID-19 (dated by TCRdb to 2020 to 2021). About the full investigation: Samples from collaborators originated in the United States, Italy and Spain and spanned both the acute and convalescent phases of COVID-19. The material from the prospective study consisted of cDNA or gDNA derived from T cells, B-cell-depleted T cells, or PBMCs. Subjects who had been exposed to COVID-19, were actively infected with it, or had recovered from it provided the deeply sampled blood TCRbeta repertoires that made up the dataset. The repertoires were made available in a free public database intended to serve as a resource for research on the immune response to SARS-CoV-2. Samples came from the ongoing ImmuneRACE study (first 160 participants) plus 1,254 subjects from 6 global collaborators. Nearly every sample came with metadata listing a de-identified subject ID, COVID-19 status, age in years and sex. HLA class I and class II types, where available, came from metadata supplied by the sample provider rather than from assay-based typing.

With respect to this clone: This receptor's antigen is unknown. No base-level quality is on record; no much larger clone is a single base apart.

General study outcomes and caveats: Clinical and demographic metadata were provided uncurated, with the amount varying by source and participant.

From its cysteine to its phenylalanine, the CDR3 spans 15 amino acids. CDR3 DNA only is kept here, 45 bases in frame from base 1. Relative to germline, V is missing 4 bases and J is missing 5 bases, with 7 bases of the junction outside any gene match. From the germline V gene, CDR1 is SGHRS and CDR2 is YFSETQ. TCRbeta CDR3 regions were amplified from genomic DNA using the immunoSEQ Assay, a bias-controlled multiplex PCR. The published analysis was carried out like this. Nucleated cell counts per sample were estimated from amplification of reference gene primers within the assay. To quantify the absolute abundance of each unique TCRbeta CDR3 rearrangement, sequence reads were collapsed and filtered. Productive Simpson clonality was computed per sample as the square root of Simpson's diversity index over productive rearrangements. The clones in this table, taken by TCRdb from immuneACCESS, are in-frame only. Not every clone is retained; where verified, under half of the shortfall comes from an unresolved V gene, and the cause of the rest is unknown. The V and J calls and clone size come from that table; D and trimming were worked out from the DNA. This sample comprises a few hundred thousand clones, roughly 91% of them detected only once. The ten largest clones add up to roughly 2.8% of the sample.

Enrolling through a virtual design, the prospective study's participants ranged in age from roughly 18 to 90 years and lived across roughly 24 United States geographic areas. In the prospective study, participants were assigned to cohorts based on the clinical history participants reported in a screening survey and a study questionnaire. Exposed participants had been in contact, within 2 weeks of entering the study, with a person who had a PCR-confirmed or clinician-diagnosed case of COVID-19. In the prospective study, mobile phlebotomists collected whole blood, serum and a nasopharyngeal or oropharyngeal swab from each participant. Prospective study participants could optionally give additional blood draws and questionnaires over an approximately two-month period. Before DNA extraction, prospective study blood samples were shipped either frozen or at room temperature.

The sample consisted of PBMCs or T cells enriched from blood (not recorded which). This receptor chain uses TRBV5-1 and TRBJ2-2, and TRBD1 aligns with 8 junction nucleotides. The receptor was derived from a woman between 45 and 60 years old who had been exposed to COVID-19. The bases are TGCGCCAGCAGCAGTTTAGACAGGGGAACCGGGGAGCTGTTTTTT. It translates to CASSSLDRGTGELFF.